The rows below give T cell receptor beta chains drawn from one sample of a study of T cell responses to AZD1222 COVID-19 vaccine. Using immunoSEQ multiplex PCR, the repertoire was profiled, and TCRdb retains in-frame clones only, with some absent. The data show some 130,000 clones, more than 85% seen once. Sequences were derived from peripheral blood, sampled on day 0 of AZD1222 vaccination. The source is an adult in good health. The CDR3 runs from the conserved cysteine through the conserved F or W. The D gene is left open where the match is weak. For some rows the clone size is stated as once, few or many, or as a class when expanded; others skip it.

J,size,V,D,DNA,CDR3
TRBJ2-7,NA,TRBV6-2/TRBV6-3,NA,TGTGCCAGCAGCTCGGACAGCGTCTACGAGCAGTACTTC,CASSSDSVYEQYF
TRBJ1-4,NA,TRBV30,NA,TGTGCCTGGGGGCCCATAGGGAGTGAAAAACTGTTTTTT,CAWGPIGSEKLFF
TRBJ1-5,once,TRBV6-2/TRBV6-3,TRBD1,TGTGCCAGCAGCGAGCGACAGGGAAGCAATCAGCCCCAGCATTTT,CASSERQGSNQPQHF
TRBJ2-3,NA,TRBV7-3,NA,TGTGCCAGCAGCTTGGCTAGCAGCACAGATACGCAGTATTTT,CASSLASSTDTQYF
TRBJ1-4,NA,TRBV19,NA,TGTGCCAGTAGTCCCTTCAGGAGTGAAAAACTGTTTTTT,CASSPFRSEKLFF
TRBJ1-1,once,TRBV11-2,NA,TGTGCCAGCAGCTTAGATCGGCTGAACACTGAAGCTTTCTTT,CASSLDRLNTEAFF
TRBJ1-2,NA,TRBV10-2,TRBD1,TGCGCCAGCGGACAGGGGGCTTTCTATGGCTACACCTTC,CASGQGAFYGYTF
TRBJ1-5,NA,TRBV28,NA,TGTGCCAGCACCATTCGATGGACGGCGGTTTATAGCAATCAGCCCCAGCATTTT,CASTIRWTAVYSNQPQHF
TRBJ2-1,once,TRBV11-2,TRBD2,TGTGCCAGCAGCGTGACTAGCGGGAACTACAATGAGCAGTTCTTC,CASSVTSGNYNEQFF
TRBJ2-7,NA,TRBV28,TRBD1,TGTGCCAGCAGTTTATGGGACAGGGCCCACGAGCAGTACTTC,CASSLWDRAHEQYF
TRBJ2-1,NA,TRBV27,NA,TGTGCCAGCAGTGAATCCCTTGGAGGGGGCAACAATGAGCAGTTCTTC,CASSESLGGGNNEQFF
TRBJ2-7,NA,TRBV5-1,NA,TGCGCCAGCAGCTCTCCCGGGAGCTCCTACGAGCAGTACTTC,CASSSPGSSYEQYF
TRBJ1-2,NA,TRBV10-2,TRBD1,TGCGCCAGCAAATTTGGGTCAGGGGGGTTTATTGGTGGCTACACCTTC,CASKFGSGGFIGGYTF